This T cell receptor (beta chain) comes out of a study of spatial heterogeneity in lung cancer. TCRdb reprocessed the 5' RACE reads via MiXCR and lists one record per CDR3 protein. The sample has fewer than 18,000 distinct CDR3 sequences; roughly 3.9% are singletons. In its sample, this clonotype was seen many times. Being off target in a library aimed at alpha chains, this beta chain has a size of little meaning. This sample's time point: sample taken at primary tumor resection. Unsorted samples of tumor, nontumor lung or frozen PBMC had their whole RNA sequenced. This CDR3 is 12 amino acids long. V lost 9 bases, J lost 9 bases, and 18 bases lay in between. Germline CDR1 reads MNHEY; CDR2 reads SVGEGT.

The clonotype originates from a male donor with early-stage non-small cell lung cancer. The chain carries TRBV6-2 or TRBV6-3 and TRBJ2-7; unclear D gene. Sample: normal lung tissue next to the tumor, taken at surgery. CDR3 nucleotide sequence: TGTGCCAGTAGAACGGCGGCCTCTTGGCAGTACTTC. Protein: CASRTAASWQYF.